The present entry profiles one T cell receptor (beta chain) with its context. Its cognate antigen is unknown. The PCR had 60 Vbeta and 13 Jbeta primers. Measured with immunoSEQ multiplex PCR; TCRdb has only the in-frame clones, and not every one. The sample includes 120,000 or so clones, 78% of them seen just once. This record belongs to a study of cytomegalovirus exposure and HLA in healthy donors. Study-level points and caveats: According to a later analysis, most TCR beta chains associated with CMV appeared HLA-restricted. In a later analysis, several top co-occurrence clusters appeared linked to parvovirus B19, influenza, CMV and Epstein-Barr virus. Using a false discovery rate of 0.05, a later analysis showed that approximately 17,000 TCR beta sequences were associated with HLA alleles. Published work reported that the classifier diagnosed cytomegalovirus status with high specificity and sensitivity.

V was clipped by 3 bases and J by 0 bases, with 10 bases between them. The germline V gene has CDR1 SGHRS and CDR2 YFSETQ. The CDR3 contains 15 residues. Sequencing input: PBMCs. The clonotype was recovered from a woman in her forties in good health and CMV-seronegative. The V gene is TRBV5-1, the J gene TRBJ2-1; weak D call: TRBD1 (6 bases). In DNA form, the CDR3 reads TGCGCCAGCAGCTGGGTGGACAGCTCCTACAATGAGCAGTTCTTC. Its protein is CASSWVDSSYNEQFF. The entire variable domain, with the rest obtained from reference TRBV5-1 and TRBJ2-1, is as follows: KAGVTQTPRYLIKTRGQQVTLSCSPISGHRSVSWYQQTPGQGLQFLFEYFSETQRNKGNFPGRFSGRQFSNSRSEMNVSTLELGDSALYLCASSWVDSSYNEQFFGPGTRLTVL.